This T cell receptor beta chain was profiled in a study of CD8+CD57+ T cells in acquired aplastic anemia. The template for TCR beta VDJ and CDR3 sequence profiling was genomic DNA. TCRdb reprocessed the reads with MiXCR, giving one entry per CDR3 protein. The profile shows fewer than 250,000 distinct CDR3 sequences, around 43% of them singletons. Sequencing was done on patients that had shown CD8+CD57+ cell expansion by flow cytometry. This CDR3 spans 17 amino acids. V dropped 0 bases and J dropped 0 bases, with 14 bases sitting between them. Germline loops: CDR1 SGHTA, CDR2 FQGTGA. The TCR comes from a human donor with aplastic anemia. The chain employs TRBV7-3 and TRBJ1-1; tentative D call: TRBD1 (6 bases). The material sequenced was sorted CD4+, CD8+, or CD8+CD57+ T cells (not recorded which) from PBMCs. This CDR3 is CASSLTDPTGLNTEAFF. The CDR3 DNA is TGTGCCAGCAGCTTAACCGACCCCACAGGGTTGAACACTGAAGCTTTCTTT.